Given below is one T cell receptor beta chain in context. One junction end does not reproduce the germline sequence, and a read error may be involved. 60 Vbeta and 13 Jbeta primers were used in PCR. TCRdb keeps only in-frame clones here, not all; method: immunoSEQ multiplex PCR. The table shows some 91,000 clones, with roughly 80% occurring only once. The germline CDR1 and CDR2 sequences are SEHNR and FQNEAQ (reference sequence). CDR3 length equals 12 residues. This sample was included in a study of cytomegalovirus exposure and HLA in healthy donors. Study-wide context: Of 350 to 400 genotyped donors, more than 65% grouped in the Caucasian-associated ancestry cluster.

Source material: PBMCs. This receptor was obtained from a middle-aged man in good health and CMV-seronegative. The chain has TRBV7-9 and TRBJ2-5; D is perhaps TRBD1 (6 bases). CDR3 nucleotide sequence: TGTTCCAGCAGCCAGGGGCAAGAGACCCAGTACTTC. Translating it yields CSSSQGQETQYF.